The rows below give T cell receptor beta chains drawn from one sample of a study of blood T cells in healthy people across ages. One entry per CDR3 protein results from TCRdb running MiXCR on the 5' RACE reads. The sample lists roughly 930,000 distinct CDR3 sequences, around 48% occurring once. The sequenced sample consisted of blood. Source of these receptors: a man between 25 and 39 years old in good health. Both conserved end residues are part of each CDR3. A D gene is named only where the DNA matches it firmly. Where a row states a size, it is once, few, many or the class of an expanded clone; other rows omit it.

d_gene: TRBD1; v_gene: TRBV5-6; abundance: -; j_gene: TRBJ2-3; CDR3nt: TGTGCCAGCAGGGCAGGGGACAGGGGTCCCACCCTCGGGCAGTATTTT; CDR3aa: CASRAGDRGPTLGQYF
d_gene: -; v_gene: TRBV2; abundance: -; j_gene: TRBJ2-7; CDR3nt: TGTGCCAGCAGTGAAACCGACGAGCAGTACTTC; CDR3aa: CASSETDEQYF
d_gene: -; v_gene: TRBV7-2; abundance: -; j_gene: TRBJ1-3; CDR3nt: TGTGCCAGCAGCTTAGCATCCAGGTCCCAGGGAAACACCATATATTTT; CDR3aa: CASSLASRSQGNTIYF
d_gene: -; v_gene: TRBV12-3/TRBV12-4; abundance: many; j_gene: TRBJ2-5; CDR3nt: TGTGCCAGCAGTTTAAACGCTCTGCGGCCTGAGACCCAGTACTTC; CDR3aa: CASSLNALRPETQYF
d_gene: -; v_gene: TRBV6-5; abundance: few; j_gene: TRBJ2-7; CDR3nt: TGTGCCAGCAGCTTAGACAGGGGAGGGGCCTACGAGCAGTACTTC; CDR3aa: CASSLDRGGAYEQYF
d_gene: -; v_gene: TRBV3-1; abundance: -; j_gene: TRBJ1-1; CDR3nt: TGTGCCAGCAGCCCCGGGGAAGGGGCTGAAGCTTTCTTT; CDR3aa: CASSPGEGAEAFF
d_gene: -; v_gene: TRBV6-4; abundance: -; j_gene: TRBJ1-2; CDR3nt: TGTGCCAGCAGTGACGGGGGCAGATATGGCTACACCTTC; CDR3aa: CASSDGGRYGYTF
d_gene: -; v_gene: TRBV28; abundance: -; j_gene: TRBJ1-2; CDR3nt: TGTGCCAGCAGTTTTCCCCCGGGCACTAACTATGGCTACACCTTC; CDR3aa: CASSFPPGTNYGYTF
d_gene: -; v_gene: TRBV7-9; abundance: -; j_gene: TRBJ1-1; CDR3nt: TGTGCCAGCAGTCACAGGGAGAACACTGAAGCTTTCTTT; CDR3aa: CASSHRENTEAFF
d_gene: -; v_gene: TRBV7-3; abundance: -; j_gene: TRBJ2-5; CDR3nt: TGTGCCAGCAGCTCCGGGCCCATTCAAGAGACCCAGTACTTC; CDR3aa: CASSSGPIQETQYF
d_gene: -; v_gene: TRBV27; abundance: few; j_gene: TRBJ2-1; CDR3nt: TGTGCCAGCAGTTTATTAGGTTACAATGAGCAGTTCTTC; CDR3aa: CASSLLGYNEQFF
d_gene: -; v_gene: TRBV2; abundance: -; j_gene: TRBJ1-5; CDR3nt: TGTGCCAGCAGTGAAGGCAGGGCCAATCAGCCCCAGCATTTT; CDR3aa: CASSEGRANQPQHF
d_gene: -; v_gene: TRBV7-9; abundance: -; j_gene: TRBJ1-3; CDR3nt: TGTGCCACGGGGCCGACCACCTCTGGAAACACCATATATTTT; CDR3aa: CATGPTTSGNTIYF
d_gene: TRBD1; v_gene: TRBV20-1; abundance: few; j_gene: TRBJ2-7; CDR3nt: TGCAGTGCCCGTACAGGGGGAGAGAACTACGAGCAGTACTTC; CDR3aa: CSARTGGENYEQYF
d_gene: TRBD1; v_gene: TRBV6-5; abundance: few; j_gene: TRBJ2-7; CDR3nt: TGTGCCAGCAGTTACGACAGGGAATCGGTCTCCTACGAGCAGTACTTC; CDR3aa: CASSYDRESVSYEQYF
d_gene: -; v_gene: TRBV20-1; abundance: few; j_gene: TRBJ2-7; CDR3nt: TGCAGTGCTAGAAGTTCACAGCTACGAGTCGAGCAGTACTTC; CDR3aa: CSARSSQLRVEQYF
d_gene: TRBD1; v_gene: TRBV4-1; abundance: few; j_gene: TRBJ2-7; CDR3nt: TGCGCCAGCAGCCAATACCCCGACAGGGGGTGGGACAATGAGCAGTACTTC; CDR3aa: CASSQYPDRGWDNEQYF
d_gene: -; v_gene: TRBV7-3; abundance: few; j_gene: TRBJ2-5; CDR3nt: TGTGCCAGCAGCTCCGGATTGAACTACCAAGAGACCCAGTACTTC; CDR3aa: CASSSGLNYQETQYF
d_gene: -; v_gene: TRBV6-5; abundance: -; j_gene: TRBJ2-2; CDR3nt: TGTGCCAGCAGCCCTGTCGTCACCGGGGAGCTGTTTTTT; CDR3aa: CASSPVVTGELFF
d_gene: -; v_gene: TRBV20-1; abundance: -; j_gene: TRBJ2-3; CDR3nt: TGCAGTGCTACTGAAGGGGAAGATACGCAGTATTTT; CDR3aa: CSATEGEDTQYF
d_gene: TRBD1; v_gene: TRBV20-1; abundance: -; j_gene: TRBJ2-1; CDR3nt: TGCAGTGCTTTACAGGGGGCAAGTGAGCAGTTCTTC; CDR3aa: CSALQGASEQFF
d_gene: -; v_gene: TRBV15; abundance: -; j_gene: TRBJ1-5; CDR3nt: TGTGCCACCAGCAGAGAATATGGGGGACGCAATCAGCCCCAGCATTTT; CDR3aa: CATSREYGGRNQPQHF
d_gene: -; v_gene: TRBV7-2; abundance: -; j_gene: TRBJ2-1; CDR3nt: TGTGCCAGCAGCCCTTTCCCGCACCAGCAGTTCTTC; CDR3aa: CASSPFPHQQFF
d_gene: -; v_gene: TRBV6-5; abundance: many; j_gene: TRBJ1-1; CDR3nt: TGTGCCAGCAGTTACTCGGTAGGGAAGGCGAACACTGAAGCTTTCTTT; CDR3aa: CASSYSVGKANTEAFF
d_gene: -; v_gene: TRBV7-2; abundance: -; j_gene: TRBJ2-6; CDR3nt: TGTGCCAGCAGCGCTTCGATCGCCGGGGCCAACGTCCTGACTTTC; CDR3aa: CASSASIAGANVLTF
d_gene: TRBD1; v_gene: TRBV3-1; abundance: few; j_gene: TRBJ2-2; CDR3nt: TGTGCCAGCAGTCCCGGGACAGGGAACACCGGGGAGCTGTTTTTT; CDR3aa: CASSPGTGNTGELFF
d_gene: -; v_gene: TRBV5-6; abundance: -; j_gene: TRBJ1-2; CDR3nt: TGTGCCAGCAGCTTGGGGGGGCACGGGGATGGCTACACCTTC; CDR3aa: CASSLGGHGDGYTF
d_gene: -; v_gene: TRBV4-1; abundance: -; j_gene: TRBJ2-5; CDR3nt: TGCGCCAGCAGCCAAGATAGTGACGGGGGTCGAGAGACCCAGTACTTC; CDR3aa: CASSQDSDGGRETQYF
d_gene: -; v_gene: TRBV27; abundance: -; j_gene: TRBJ2-3; CDR3nt: TGTGCCAGCAGTTTACTCACAGACACAGATACGCAGTATTTT; CDR3aa: CASSLLTDTDTQYF
d_gene: -; v_gene: TRBV7-9; abundance: few; j_gene: TRBJ1-1; CDR3nt: TGTGCCAGCAGCTTAGTGGGCGGGGTGAACACTGAAGCTTTCTTT; CDR3aa: CASSLVGGVNTEAFF
d_gene: -; v_gene: TRBV27; abundance: -; j_gene: TRBJ1-6; CDR3nt: TGTGCCAGCAGTTTGGAGGTCGGTGCCTATAATTCACCCCTCCACTTT; CDR3aa: CASSLEVGAYNSPLHF
d_gene: TRBD1; v_gene: TRBV7-8; abundance: once; j_gene: TRBJ2-7; CDR3nt: TGTACCAGCAGCCACCCTGGGGCAGGGGGCTATTACGAGCAGTACTTC; CDR3aa: CTSSHPGAGGYYEQYF
d_gene: TRBD1; v_gene: TRBV7-2; abundance: few; j_gene: TRBJ2-6; CDR3nt: TGTGCCAGCAGCTGGACAGGGGGCCTTAAAGATAAGTCTGGGGCCAACGTCCTGACTTTC; CDR3aa: CASSWTGGLKDKSGANVLTF
d_gene: TRBD1; v_gene: TRBV6-5; abundance: -; j_gene: TRBJ1-1; CDR3nt: TGTGCCAGCAGTTACGCCGGGGGACAGGGTAGGGAAGCTTTCTTT; CDR3aa: CASSYAGGQGREAFF
d_gene: TRBD1; v_gene: TRBV7-2; abundance: -; j_gene: TRBJ2-3; CDR3nt: TGTGCCAGCAGCCCGTACAGGGGTACAGATACGCAGTATTTT; CDR3aa: CASSPYRGTDTQYF
d_gene: TRBD2; v_gene: TRBV5-1; abundance: few; j_gene: TRBJ2-7; CDR3nt: TGCGCCAGCAGCAACGGGACTAGCGGCACCTACGAGCAGTACTTC; CDR3aa: CASSNGTSGTYEQYF
d_gene: TRBD1; v_gene: TRBV10-3; abundance: -; j_gene: TRBJ2-2; CDR3nt: TGTGCCATCAGTGAGTCGAGAGACAGGGGCTTTCCCGGGGAGCTGTTTTTT; CDR3aa: CAISESRDRGFPGELFF
d_gene: TRBD2; v_gene: TRBV27; abundance: once; j_gene: TRBJ2-3; CDR3nt: TGTGCCAGCAGGGTAGCGGGGGACACAGATACGCAGTATTTT; CDR3aa: CASRVAGDTDTQYF
d_gene: -; v_gene: TRBV29-1; abundance: few; j_gene: TRBJ1-2; CDR3nt: TGCAGCGTCGACGATAATGGCTACACCTTC; CDR3aa: CSVDDNGYTF
d_gene: -; v_gene: TRBV27; abundance: few; j_gene: TRBJ2-7; CDR3nt: TGTGCCAGCGGGCTTGGGCCCCCCTACGAGCAGTACTTC; CDR3aa: CASGLGPPYEQYF
d_gene: TRBD2; v_gene: TRBV20-1; abundance: few; j_gene: TRBJ2-5; CDR3nt: TGCAGTGGAAGTAGCGGGGAGGAGACCCAGTACTTC; CDR3aa: CSGSSGEETQYF
d_gene: TRBD1; v_gene: TRBV5-1; abundance: few; j_gene: TRBJ2-3; CDR3nt: TGCGCCAGCAGCCCTTACGGGACAGGGGGCACAGATACGCAGTATTTT; CDR3aa: CASSPYGTGGTDTQYF
d_gene: -; v_gene: TRBV4-1; abundance: few; j_gene: TRBJ1-2; CDR3nt: TGCGCCAGCAGCCCGGGGGGGTTGGCTGGCTACACCTTC; CDR3aa: CASSPGGLAGYTF
d_gene: -; v_gene: TRBV6-6; abundance: -; j_gene: TRBJ1-3; CDR3nt: TGTGCCAGCAGGGCAGATATCTCTGGAAACACCATATATTTT; CDR3aa: CASRADISGNTIYF